Below, one T cell receptor beta chain is given with its context. The treatment is: oral pan-JAK inhibitor, 5-10 mg twice daily. Researchers took lesional scalp punch biopsies and peripheral blood from people who were alopecia areata patients. This entry comes from a study of CD8+ T cells in alopecia areata. Germline assignment: CDR1 SGHVS and CDR2 FNYEAQ. J lost 0 bases, V lost 3 bases, and 3 bases had no gene match. The CDR3 runs 15 residues. cDNA serving as the sequencing template came from extracted, reverse transcribed RNA. Clones were sequenced by immunoSEQ multiplex PCR, and TCRdb holds only the in-frame ones, with some missing. Of 150,000 to 200,000 clones listed, 58% were seen once; the top ten hold approximately 16%.

The source of this sequence is a human donor with alopecia areata. The sample here was CD4+ T cells sorted from blood, taken between weeks 55 and 70, from a patient treated with tofacitinib. The chain has TRBV7-6 and TRBJ2-7, with TRBD1 identical over 9 bases. CDR3 nucleotide sequence: TGTGCCAGCAGCTTTCAGGGACAGGGCTCCTACGAGCAGTACTTC. The encoded protein is CASSFQGQGSYEQYF. Filled out from reference TRBV7-6 and TRBJ2-7, the complete variable domain reads GAGVSQSPRYKVTKRGQDVALRCDPISGHVSLYWYRQALGQGPEFLTYFNYEAQQDKSGLPNDRFSAERPEGSISTLTIQRTEQRDSAMYRCASSFQGQGSYEQYFGPGTRLTVT.